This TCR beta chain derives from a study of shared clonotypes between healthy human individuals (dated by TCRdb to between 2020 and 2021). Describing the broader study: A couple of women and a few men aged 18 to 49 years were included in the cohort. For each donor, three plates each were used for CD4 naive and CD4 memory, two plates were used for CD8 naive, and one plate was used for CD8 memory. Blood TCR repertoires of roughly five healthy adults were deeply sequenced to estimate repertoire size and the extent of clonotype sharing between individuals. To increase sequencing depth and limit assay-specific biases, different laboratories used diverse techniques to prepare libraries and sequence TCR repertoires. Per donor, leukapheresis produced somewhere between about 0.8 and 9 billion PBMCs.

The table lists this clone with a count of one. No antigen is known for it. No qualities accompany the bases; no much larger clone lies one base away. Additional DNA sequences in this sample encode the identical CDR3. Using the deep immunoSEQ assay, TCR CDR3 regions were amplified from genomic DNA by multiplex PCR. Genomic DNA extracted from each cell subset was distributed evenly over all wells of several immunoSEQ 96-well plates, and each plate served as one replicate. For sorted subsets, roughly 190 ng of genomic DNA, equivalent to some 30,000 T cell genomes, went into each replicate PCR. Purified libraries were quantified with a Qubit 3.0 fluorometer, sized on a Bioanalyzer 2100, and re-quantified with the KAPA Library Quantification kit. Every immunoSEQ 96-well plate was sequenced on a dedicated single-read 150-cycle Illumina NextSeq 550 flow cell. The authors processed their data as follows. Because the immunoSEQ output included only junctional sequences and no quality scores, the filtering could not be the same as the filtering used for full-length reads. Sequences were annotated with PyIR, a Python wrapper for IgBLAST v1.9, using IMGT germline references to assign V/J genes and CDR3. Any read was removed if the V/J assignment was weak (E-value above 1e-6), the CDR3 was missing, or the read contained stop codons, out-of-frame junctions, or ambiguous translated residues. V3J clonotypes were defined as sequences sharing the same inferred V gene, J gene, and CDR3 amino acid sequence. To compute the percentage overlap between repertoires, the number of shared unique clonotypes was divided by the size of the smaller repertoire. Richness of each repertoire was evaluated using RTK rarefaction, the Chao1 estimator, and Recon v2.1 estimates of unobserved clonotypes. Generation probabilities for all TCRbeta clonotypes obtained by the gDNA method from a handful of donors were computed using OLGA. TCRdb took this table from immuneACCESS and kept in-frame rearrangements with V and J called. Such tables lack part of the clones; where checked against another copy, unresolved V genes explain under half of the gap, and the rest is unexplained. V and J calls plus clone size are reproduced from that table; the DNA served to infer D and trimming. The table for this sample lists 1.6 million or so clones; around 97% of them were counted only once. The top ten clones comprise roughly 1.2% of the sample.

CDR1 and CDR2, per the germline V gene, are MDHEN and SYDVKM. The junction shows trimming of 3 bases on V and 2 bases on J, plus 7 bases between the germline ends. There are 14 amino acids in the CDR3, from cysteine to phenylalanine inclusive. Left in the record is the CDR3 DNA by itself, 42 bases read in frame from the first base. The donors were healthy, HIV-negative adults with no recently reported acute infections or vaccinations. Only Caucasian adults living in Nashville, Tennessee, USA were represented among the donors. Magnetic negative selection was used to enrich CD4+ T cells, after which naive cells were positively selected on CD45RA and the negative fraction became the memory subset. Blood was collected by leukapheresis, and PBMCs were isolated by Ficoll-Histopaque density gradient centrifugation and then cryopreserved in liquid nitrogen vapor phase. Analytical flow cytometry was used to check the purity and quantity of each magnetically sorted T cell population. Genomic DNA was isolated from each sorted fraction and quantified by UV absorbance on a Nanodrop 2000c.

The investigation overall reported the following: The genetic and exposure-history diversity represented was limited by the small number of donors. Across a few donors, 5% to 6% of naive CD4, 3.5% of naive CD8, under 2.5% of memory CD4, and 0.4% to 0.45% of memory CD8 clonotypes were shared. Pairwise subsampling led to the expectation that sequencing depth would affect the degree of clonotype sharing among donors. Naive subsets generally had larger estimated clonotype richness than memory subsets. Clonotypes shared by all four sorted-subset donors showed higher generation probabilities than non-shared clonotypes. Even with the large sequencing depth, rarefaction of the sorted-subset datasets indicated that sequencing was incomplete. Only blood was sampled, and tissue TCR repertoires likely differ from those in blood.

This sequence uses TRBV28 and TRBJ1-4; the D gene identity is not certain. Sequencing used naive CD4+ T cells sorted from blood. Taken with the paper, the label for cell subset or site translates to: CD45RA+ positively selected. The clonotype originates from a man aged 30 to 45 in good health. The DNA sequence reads TGTGCCAGCAGTTTGCCTAGGACTAATGAAAAACTGTTTTTT. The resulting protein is CASSLPRTNEKLFF.